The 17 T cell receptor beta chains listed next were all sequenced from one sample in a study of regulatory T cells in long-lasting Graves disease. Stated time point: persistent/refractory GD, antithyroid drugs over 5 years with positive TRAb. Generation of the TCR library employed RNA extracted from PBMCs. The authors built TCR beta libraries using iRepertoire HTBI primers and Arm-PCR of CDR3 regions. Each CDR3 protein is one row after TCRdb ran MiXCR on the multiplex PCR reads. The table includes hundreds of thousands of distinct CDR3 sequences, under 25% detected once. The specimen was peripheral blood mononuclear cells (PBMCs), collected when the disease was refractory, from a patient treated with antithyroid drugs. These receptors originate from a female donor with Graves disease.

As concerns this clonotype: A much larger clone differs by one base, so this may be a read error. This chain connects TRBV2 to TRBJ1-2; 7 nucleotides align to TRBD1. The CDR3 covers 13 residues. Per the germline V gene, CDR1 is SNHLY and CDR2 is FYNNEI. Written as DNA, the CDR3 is TGTACCAGCAGAGCCCAGGGGGAGGGCGGCTACACCTTC. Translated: CTSRAQGEGGYTF.

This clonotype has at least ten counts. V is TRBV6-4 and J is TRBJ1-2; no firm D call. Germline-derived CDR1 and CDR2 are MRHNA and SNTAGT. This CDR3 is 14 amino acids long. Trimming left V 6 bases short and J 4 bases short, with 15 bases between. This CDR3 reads CASRLAGSLYGYTF. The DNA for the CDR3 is TGTGCCAGCAGGTTAGCGGGCTCTCTCTATGGCTACACCTTC.

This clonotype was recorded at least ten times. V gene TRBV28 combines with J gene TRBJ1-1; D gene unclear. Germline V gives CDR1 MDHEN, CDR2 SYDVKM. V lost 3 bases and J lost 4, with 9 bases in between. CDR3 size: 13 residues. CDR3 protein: CASSLRPVTEAFF. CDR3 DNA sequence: TGTGCCAGCAGTTTGAGGCCGGTCACTGAAGCTTTCTTT.

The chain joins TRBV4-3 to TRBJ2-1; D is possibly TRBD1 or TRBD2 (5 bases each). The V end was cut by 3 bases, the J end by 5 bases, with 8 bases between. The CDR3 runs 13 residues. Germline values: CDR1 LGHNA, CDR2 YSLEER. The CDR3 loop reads CASSQGVNNEQFF. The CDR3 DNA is TGCGCCAGCAGCCAGGGGGTTAACAATGAGCAGTTCTTC.

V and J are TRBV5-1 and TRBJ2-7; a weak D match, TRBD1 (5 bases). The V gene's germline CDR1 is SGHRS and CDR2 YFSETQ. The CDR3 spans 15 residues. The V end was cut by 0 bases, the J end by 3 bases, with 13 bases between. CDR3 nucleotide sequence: TGCGCCAGCAGCTTGGAGGACACGTCCTTCTACGAGCAGTACTTC. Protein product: CASSLEDTSFYEQYF.

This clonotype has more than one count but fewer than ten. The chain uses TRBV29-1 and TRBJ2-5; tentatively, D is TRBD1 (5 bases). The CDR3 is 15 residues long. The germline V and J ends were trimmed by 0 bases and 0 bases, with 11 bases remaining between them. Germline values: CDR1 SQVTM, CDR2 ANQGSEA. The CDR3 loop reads CSVEDRGRNQETQYF. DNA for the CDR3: TGCAGCGTTGAAGATAGGGGCAGAAACCAAGAGACCCAGTACTTC.

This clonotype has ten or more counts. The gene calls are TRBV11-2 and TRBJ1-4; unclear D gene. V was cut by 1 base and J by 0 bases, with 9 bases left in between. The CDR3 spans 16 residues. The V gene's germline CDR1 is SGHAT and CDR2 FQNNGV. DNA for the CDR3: TGTGCCAGCAGCTTAGTAGCGGCGGCAACTAATGAAAAACTGTTTTTT. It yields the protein CASSLVAAATNEKLFF.

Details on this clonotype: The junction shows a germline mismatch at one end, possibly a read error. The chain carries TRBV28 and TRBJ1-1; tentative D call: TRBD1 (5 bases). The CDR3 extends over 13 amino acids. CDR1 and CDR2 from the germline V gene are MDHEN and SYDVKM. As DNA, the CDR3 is TGTGCCAGCAGTTTAATCTGGGGCACTGGAGCTTTCTTT. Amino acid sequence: CASSLIWGTGAFF.

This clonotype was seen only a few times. The CDR3 is CASSRGAVQETQYF. DNA of the CDR3: TGTGCCAGCAGCCGCGGGGCGGTGCAAGAGACCCAGTACTTC. J is TRBJ2-5 and V is TRBV6-1; tentative D call: TRBD2 (6 bases). The V end was cut by 6 bases, the J end by 2 bases, with 13 bases between. This CDR3 has 14 residues. Germline CDR1 is MNHNS and CDR2 is SASEGT.

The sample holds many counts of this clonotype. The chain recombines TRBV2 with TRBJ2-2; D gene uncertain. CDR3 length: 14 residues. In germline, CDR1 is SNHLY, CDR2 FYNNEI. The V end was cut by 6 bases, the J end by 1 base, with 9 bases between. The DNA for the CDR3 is TGTGCCAGCAGAGGCCTAGTGAACACCGGGGAGCTGTTTTTT. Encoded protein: CASRGLVNTGELFF. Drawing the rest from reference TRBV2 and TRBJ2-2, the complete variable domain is EPEVTQTPSHQVTQMGQEVILRCVPISNHLYFYWYRQILGQKVEFLVSFYNNEISEKSEIFDDQFSVERPDGSNFTLKIRSTKLEDSAMYFCASRGLVNTGELFFGEGSRLTVL.

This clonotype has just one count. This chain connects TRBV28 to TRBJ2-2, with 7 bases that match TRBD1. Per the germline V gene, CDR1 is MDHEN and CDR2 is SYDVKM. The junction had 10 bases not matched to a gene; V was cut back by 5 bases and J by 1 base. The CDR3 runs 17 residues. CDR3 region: CASSASSGTENTGELFF. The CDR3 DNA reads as TGTGCCAGCAGTGCCTCTTCCGGGACAGAGAACACCGGGGAGCTGTTTTTT.

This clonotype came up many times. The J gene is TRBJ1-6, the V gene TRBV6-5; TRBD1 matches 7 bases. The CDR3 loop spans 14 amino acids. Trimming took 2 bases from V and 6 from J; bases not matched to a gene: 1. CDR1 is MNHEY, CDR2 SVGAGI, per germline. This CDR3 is CASSYRQGNSPLHF. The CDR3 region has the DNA TGTGCCAGCAGTTACCGACAGGGTAATTCACCCCTCCACTTT.

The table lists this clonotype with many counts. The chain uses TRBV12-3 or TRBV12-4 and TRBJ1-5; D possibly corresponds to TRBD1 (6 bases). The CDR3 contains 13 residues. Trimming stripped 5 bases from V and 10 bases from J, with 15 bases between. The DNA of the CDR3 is TGTGCCAGCAGTAGACAGGTAGATCGTCCCCAGCATTTT. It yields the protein CASSRQVDRPQHF.

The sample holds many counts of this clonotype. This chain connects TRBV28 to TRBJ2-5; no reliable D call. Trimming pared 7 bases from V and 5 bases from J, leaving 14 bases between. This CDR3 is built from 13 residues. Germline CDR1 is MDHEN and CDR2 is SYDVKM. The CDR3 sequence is CASNTPLVETQYF. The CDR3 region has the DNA TGTGCCAGCAACACCCCGTTGGTGGAGACCCAGTACTTC.

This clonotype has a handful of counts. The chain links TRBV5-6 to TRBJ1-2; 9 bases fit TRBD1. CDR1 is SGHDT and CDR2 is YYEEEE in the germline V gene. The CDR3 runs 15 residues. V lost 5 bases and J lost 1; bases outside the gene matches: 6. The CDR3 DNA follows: TGTGCCAGCAGGTCCGGGACAGGGTATAACTATGGCTACACCTTC. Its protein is CASRSGTGYNYGYTF.

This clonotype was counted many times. In nucleotides, the CDR3 is TGCAGTGCTAGAGCGACCTTTAATTCACCCCTCCACTTT. It is translated as CSARATFNSPLHF. The gene calls are TRBV20-1 and TRBJ1-6; D is unresolved. Trimming removed 1 base from V and 6 bases from J, with 7 bases in between. The CDR3 totals 13 residues. Looked up from germline, CDR1 is DFQATT and CDR2 is SNEGSKA (reference sequence).

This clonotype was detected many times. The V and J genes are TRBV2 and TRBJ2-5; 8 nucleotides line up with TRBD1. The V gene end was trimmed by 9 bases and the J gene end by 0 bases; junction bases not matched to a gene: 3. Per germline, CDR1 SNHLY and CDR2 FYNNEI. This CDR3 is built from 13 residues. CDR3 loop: CARGGQDQETQYF. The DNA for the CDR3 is TGTGCCAGAGGGGGACAGGACCAAGAGACCCAGTACTTC.